The rows below give T cell receptor beta chains drawn from one sample of a study of CD8 T cells in ankylosing spondylitis. From the 5' RACE reads, TCRdb called clonotypes with MiXCR, one entry per CDR3 protein. The table lists tens of thousands of distinct CDR3 sequences, less than 3.5% of them singletons, with 4.6% in the top ten. What was sequenced was blood, either unsorted or a sorted T cell fraction (not recorded which). The receptor set was obtained from a male donor with ankylosing spondylitis or in good health (not recorded which). CDR3s include the opening cysteine and the closing phenylalanine or tryptophan. The D gene is left open where the match is weak. Clone size, where shown, is once, few, many, or a class for clones that have expanded.

>NA|TRBJ1-2|many|TRBV9
CASSVGGAYGYTF
TGTGCCAGCAGCGTAGGAGGGGCCTATGGCTACACCTTC
>NA|TRBJ1-2|many|TRBV9
CASSVSGTGTSNYGYTF
TGTGCCAGCAGCGTATCTGGAACAGGGACGTCTAACTATGGCTACACCTTC
>TRBD2|TRBJ2-2|many|TRBV9
CASSPASGALGELFF
TGTGCCAGCAGCCCAGCCAGCGGGGCCCTCGGGGAGCTGTTTTTT
>NA|TRBJ2-1|NA|TRBV9
CASSVGGGANNEQFF
TGTGCCAGCAGCGTTGGTGGCGGGGCCAACAATGAGCAGTTCTTC
>NA|TRBJ2-3|many|TRBV9
CASSVTTDTQYF
TGTGCCAGCAGCGTAACGACAGATACGCAGTATTTT
>NA|TRBJ1-2|many|TRBV9
CASSTRQSLYGYTF
TGTGCCAGCAGCACTCGACAGTCCCTCTATGGCTACACCTTC
>TRBD1|TRBJ2-1|medium-sized|TRBV9
CASSVRQGYNEQFF
TGTGCCAGCAGCGTAAGACAGGGGTACAATGAGCAGTTCTTC
>NA|TRBJ1-2|many|TRBV9
CASSVGGQTNYGYTF
TGTGCCAGCAGCGTAGGAGGACAGACTAACTATGGCTACACCTTC
>NA|TRBJ2-6|many|TRBV9
CASSVEAGANVLTF
TGTGCCAGCAGCGTAGAAGCTGGGGCCAACGTCCTGACTTTC
>NA|TRBJ1-2|many|TRBV9
CASSVAGGANYGYTF
TGTGCCAGCAGCGTAGCGGGGGGAGCTAACTATGGCTACACCTTC
>TRBD2|TRBJ2-5|many|TRBV9
CASSALAGLRETQYF
TGTGCCAGCAGCGCCCTAGCGGGTTTACGGGAGACCCAGTACTTC
>NA|TRBJ1-6|many|TRBV9
CASSPRDKPDNSPLHF
TGTGCCAGCAGCCCCAGGGACAAGCCTGATAATTCACCCCTCCACTTT
>TRBD1|TRBJ2-7|many|TRBV9
CASSVTPGQGYEQYF
TGTGCCAGCAGCGTTACCCCGGGACAGGGCTACGAGCAGTACTTC
>TRBD2|TRBJ2-7|many|TRBV9
CASSAGAGAVSYEQYF
TGTGCCAGCAGCGCCGGCGCGGGAGCAGTCTCCTACGAGCAGTACTTC
>NA|TRBJ1-2|many|TRBV9
CASSVAAGRDNYGYTF
TGTGCCAGCAGCGTAGCGGCAGGGCGGGACAACTATGGCTACACCTTC
>TRBD1|TRBJ1-6|many|TRBV9
CASSLRLFGTEHSPLHF
TGTGCCAGCAGCCTCCGTCTGTTCGGGACAGAGCATTCACCCCTCCACTTT
>NA|TRBJ2-2|many|TRBV9
CASSVGDGGTGELFF
TGTGCCAGCAGCGTAGGAGATGGCGGAACCGGGGAGCTGTTTTTT
>NA|TRBJ2-3|many|TRBV9
CASSVDPSQSDTQYF
TGTGCCAGCAGCGTAGATCCCTCACAATCGGATACGCAGTATTTT
>TRBD2|TRBJ2-1|many|TRBV9
CASSVEAGGTDNEQFF
TGTGCCAGCAGCGTAGAGGCGGGAGGAACCGACAATGAGCAGTTCTTC
>NA|TRBJ2-5|many|TRBV9
CASSPYSGGTTQYF
TGTGCCAGCAGCCCTTACTCCGGCGGGACGACCCAGTACTTC
>TRBD2|TRBJ2-1|many|TRBV9
CASSGGLAGRAAEQFF
TGTGCCAGCAGCGGGGGGCTAGCGGGGAGGGCCGCTGAGCAGTTCTTC
>NA|TRBJ2-7|many|TRBV9
CASSADNRQYF
TGTGCCAGCAGCGCTGACAATCGGCAGTACTTC
>TRBD1|TRBJ2-6|NA|TRBV9
CASSADRFLTGANVLTF
TGTGCCAGCAGCGCGGACAGGTTCCTAACTGGGGCCAACGTCCTGACTTTC
>NA|TRBJ2-7|many|TRBV9
CASTPGPSSYEQYF
TGTGCCAGCACCCCTGGGCCGAGCTCCTACGAGCAGTACTTC
>NA|TRBJ2-3|many|TRBV9
CASSARGLRTDTQYF
TGTGCCAGCAGCGCACGGGGGCTAAGGACAGATACGCAGTATTTT
>NA|TRBJ1-2|many|TRBV9
CASSVRQDNYGYTF
TGTGCCAGCAGCGTGCGACAGGATAACTATGGCTACACCTTC
>TRBD2|TRBJ2-1|NA|TRBV9
CASSVTSGRGYNEQFF
TGTGCCAGCAGCGTCACTAGCGGGAGGGGGTACAATGAGCAGTTCTTC
>NA|TRBJ2-7|many|TRBV9
CASSTSLSTGLGYEQYF
TGTGCCAGCAGCACGAGCCTTTCGACAGGCCTGGGCTACGAGCAGTACTTC
>NA|TRBJ1-5|many|TRBV9
CASSAGGGAWSNQPQHF
TGTGCCAGCAGCGCGGGTGGGGGCGCGTGGAGCAATCAGCCCCAGCATTTT
>NA|TRBJ2-6|NA|TRBV9
CASSARWGGANVLTF
TGTGCCAGCAGCGCCCGGTGGGGCGGGGCCAACGTCCTGACTTTC
>NA|TRBJ2-7|many|TRBV9
CASSVGRGAYEQYF
TGTGCCAGCAGCGTAGGGCGGGGAGCCTACGAGCAGTACTTC
>NA|TRBJ2-6|NA|TRBV9
CASSVDGGANVLTF
TGTGCCAGCAGCGTAGATGGGGGGGCCAACGTCCTGACTTTC
>TRBD1|TRBJ2-7|many|TRBV9
CASSVGPGDRGSYEQYF
TGTGCCAGCAGCGTGGGGCCGGGGGACAGGGGGTCCTACGAGCAGTACTTC
>TRBD2|TRBJ2-3|many|TRBV9
CASSVASGTGTDTQYF
TGTGCCAGCAGCGTAGCTAGCGGGACCGGAACAGATACGCAGTATTTT
>NA|TRBJ1-2|many|TRBV9
CASSEQEAGLTANYGYTF
TGTGCCAGCAGCGAGCAAGAGGCAGGTTTGACAGCTAACTATGGCTACACCTTC
>TRBD1|TRBJ2-7|many|TRBV9
CASSFGTAYEQYF
TGTGCCAGCAGCTTCGGGACAGCCTACGAGCAGTACTTC
>TRBD2|TRBJ2-1|many|TRBV9
CASSALADPYNEQFF
TGTGCCAGCAGCGCACTAGCGGATCCTTACAATGAGCAGTTCTTC
>TRBD2|TRBJ2-5|many|TRBV9
CASSVEASGGYGETQYF
TGTGCCAGCAGCGTAGAGGCTAGCGGGGGGTATGGAGAGACCCAGTACTTC
>NA|TRBJ2-1|many|TRBV9
CASSPYSGSYNEQFF
TGTGCCAGCAGCCCCTACAGTGGCTCCTACAATGAGCAGTTCTTC
>NA|TRBJ2-1|many|TRBV9
CASSRLTHTYNEQFF
TGTGCCAGCAGTCGCCTCACGCATACCTACAATGAGCAGTTCTTC
>NA|TRBJ2-6|NA|TRBV9
CASSPRANGGANVLTF
TGTGCCAGCAGCCCCCGAGCTAATGGCGGGGCCAACGTCCTGACTTTC
>NA|TRBJ2-5|many|TRBV9
CASSVTEETQYF
TGTGCCAGCAGCGTAACGGAAGAGACCCAGTACTTC
>NA|TRBJ2-3|many|TRBV9
CASTPWAAADTQYF
TGTGCCAGCACCCCTTGGGCTGCCGCAGATACGCAGTATTTT